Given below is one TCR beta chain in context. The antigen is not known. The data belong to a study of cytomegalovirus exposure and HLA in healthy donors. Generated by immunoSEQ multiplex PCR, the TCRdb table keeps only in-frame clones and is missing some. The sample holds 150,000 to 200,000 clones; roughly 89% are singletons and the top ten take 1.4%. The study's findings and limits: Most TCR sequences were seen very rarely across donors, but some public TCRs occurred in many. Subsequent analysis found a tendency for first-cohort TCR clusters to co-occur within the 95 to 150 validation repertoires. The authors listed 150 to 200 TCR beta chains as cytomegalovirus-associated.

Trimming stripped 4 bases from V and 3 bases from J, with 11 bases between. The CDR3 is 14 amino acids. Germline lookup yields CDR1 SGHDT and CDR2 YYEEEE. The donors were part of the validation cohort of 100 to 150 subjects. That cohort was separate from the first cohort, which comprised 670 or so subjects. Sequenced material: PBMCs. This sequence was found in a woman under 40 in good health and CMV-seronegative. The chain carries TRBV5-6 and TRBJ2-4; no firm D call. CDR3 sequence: CASSRDIDKNIQYF. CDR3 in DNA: TGTGCCAGCAGCCGAGACATAGACAAAAACATTCAGTACTTC.